The next 23 T cell receptor beta chains were all read from a single sample in a study of T-cell reconstitution after alpha-beta-depleted transplantation in children. Library preparation (for TCRbeta) was performed with unique molecular identifiers. TCRdb re-called the PCR reads through MiXCR, storing one row per CDR3 protein. The table has around 670,000 distinct CDR3 sequences, 13% seen once. Sequenced material: PBMCs, taken before TCRalphabeta/CD19-depleted stem cell transplant. The receptors stem from a girl between 2 and 10 years old with congenital amegakaryocytic thrombocytopenia, due to receive a stem cell transplant.

The chain combines TRBV19 with TRBJ1-1; D ambiguous. This CDR3 spans 13 amino acids. The germline V and J ends were trimmed by 7 bases and 6 bases, with 15 bases remaining between them. The germline V gene has CDR1 LNHDA and CDR2 SQIVND (reference sequence). For the CDR3, the DNA is TGTGCCAGTACCTCCTTGGGGTTCGCTGAAGCTTTCTTT. Residues: CASTSLGFAEAFF.

This clonotype was observed many times. The rearrangement links TRBV5-1 to TRBJ2-3; 8 nucleotides agree with TRBD2. Trimming at V came to 6 bases and at J to 4 bases, leaving 7 bases not matched to a gene. The length of the CDR3 is 14 residues. Per germline, CDR1 SGHRS and CDR2 YFSETQ. The DNA for the CDR3 is TGCGCCAGCAACGTTAACGGGAGGGCAGATACGCAGTATTTT. Residues: CASNVNGRADTQYF.

Of note for this clonotype: A much larger clone sits a single nucleotide away, making a read error possible. This chain joins TRBV20-1 and TRBJ2-7; 7 nucleotides line up with TRBD2. CDR3 length equals 17 residues. The germline V gene encodes CDR1 DFQATT and CDR2 SNEGSKA (reference sequence). CDR3 sequence: CCVRKAGLLPNTYEQYF. The CDR3 bases are TGCTGTGTTAGAAAAGCGGGGCTCCTCCCTAATACCTACGAGCAGTACTTC.

This clonotype appeared a few times. The J gene is TRBJ2-1, the V gene TRBV29-1; a possible D gene is TRBD2 (6 bases). Germline-derived CDR1 and CDR2 are SQVTM and ANQGSEA. Trimming stripped 4 bases from V and 0 bases from J, with 13 bases between. This CDR3 contains 15 residues. CDR3 sequence (DNA): TGCAGCGTTGCTGGAGGGTCAGACTCCTACAATGAGCAGTTCTTC. It yields the protein CSVAGGSDSYNEQFF.

The rearrangement links TRBV5-1 to TRBJ2-3; 7 bases are a match to TRBD2. Germline V gene lookup returns CDR1 SGHRS and CDR2 YFSETQ. Unmatched junction bases numbered 16, after V lost 0 bases and J lost 6 bases. The CDR3 length is 18 residues. The CDR3, as DNA: TGCGCCAGCAGCTTGGCCCCGACTAGCCGAACCCCGGAGGATACGCAGTATTTT. The encoded protein is CASSLAPTSRTPEDTQYF.

The chain joins TRBV20-1 to TRBJ2-5, with D perhaps TRBD2 (6 bases). This CDR3 comprises 14 residues. V was trimmed by 8 bases and J by 3 bases, leaving 19 bases between them. The germline V gene has CDR1 DFQATT and CDR2 SNEGSKA (reference sequence). The CDR3 here is CSPGRGLGKETQYF. The CDR3 bases are TGCAGTCCAGGCCGGGGACTTGGGAAAGAGACCCAGTACTTC.

This clonotype turned up a few times. This chain joins TRBV4-1 and TRBJ1-1; a possible D gene is TRBD1 (5 bases). Trimming took 1 base from V and 0 from J, leaving 12 bases between them. The CDR3 length is 16 residues. CDR1 is MGHRA and CDR2 is YSYEKL in the germline V gene. The CDR3 DNA is TGCGCCAGCAGCCAAGCGGAGCAGGGCTTGAACACTGAAGCTTTCTTT. This encodes CASSQAEQGLNTEAFF.

This clonotype was counted a few times. The chain combines TRBV5-1 with TRBJ2-3; D might be TRBD2 (6 bases). V dropped 4 bases and J dropped 3 bases, with 18 bases sitting between them. CDR3 size: 16 residues. Germline V lookup: CDR1 SGHRS, CDR2 YFSETQ. The CDR3 protein is CASSQTTSLITDTQYF. The CDR3 region has the DNA TGCGCCAGCAGCCAAACGACTAGTCTAATTACAGATACGCAGTATTTT.

This rearrangement joins TRBV20-1 to TRBJ2-7; the D is unclear. Germline CDR1 reads DFQATT; CDR2 reads SNEGSKA (reference sequence). The V and J ends lost 6 bases and 4 bases respectively, with 16 bases between them. The CDR3 has 13 residues. The CDR3 loop reads CSAKDSWGYEQYF. CDR3 nucleotide sequence: TGCAGTGCCAAAGACTCGTGGGGTTACGAGCAGTACTTC.

V gene TRBV12-3 or TRBV12-4 combines with J gene TRBJ2-3, with a possible D match to TRBD1 (6 bases). Trimming shortened V by 6 bases and J by 0 bases, and 13 bases separated the two germline ends. The CDR3 runs to 15 residues. The CDR3 protein is CASSPDSTSTDTQYF. The CDR3 region has the DNA TGTGCCAGCAGCCCGGACAGCACTAGCACAGATACGCAGTATTTT.

This clonotype was observed a handful of times. This sequence joins TRBV4-1 and TRBJ2-3, with D tentatively TRBD1 or TRBD2 (5 bases each). Trimming removed 4 bases at V and 4 bases at J, with 15 bases between. Germline-derived CDR1 and CDR2 are MGHRA and YSYEKL. This CDR3 is built from 15 residues. CDR3 loop: CASSPHGTAADTQYF. CDR3 sequence (DNA): TGCGCCAGCAGCCCACACGGGACCGCCGCAGATACGCAGTATTTT.

J is TRBJ1-3 and V is TRBV25-1; D is unclear. V dropped 3 bases and J dropped 0 bases, with 12 bases sitting between them. The CDR3 has 16 amino acids. CDR1 and CDR2 (germline): MGHDK, SYGVNS. The CDR3 here is CASSDLHGTSGNTIYF. DNA of the CDR3: TGTGCCAGCAGTGACTTACACGGTACCTCTGGAAACACCATATATTTT.

This clonotype has at least ten counts. This chain links TRBV5-1 with TRBJ2-3; D unclear. The germline CDR1 and CDR2 sequences are SGHRS and YFSETQ. The CDR3 is 14 residues long. V dropped 0 bases and J dropped 4 bases, with 9 bases sitting between them. The CDR3 loop reads CASSLAPYPDTQYF. The CDR3 DNA is TGCGCCAGCAGCTTGGCGCCTTACCCAGATACGCAGTATTTT. Full variable domain (rest looked up from reference TRBV5-1 and TRBJ2-3): KAGVTQTPRYLIKTRGQQVTLSCSPISGHRSVSWYQQTPGQGLQFLFEYFSETQRNKGNFPGRFSGRQFSNSRSEMNVSTLELGDSALYLCASSLAPYPDTQYFGPGTRLTVL.

This clonotype was seen at least ten times. J is TRBJ1-1 and V is TRBV18, with a weak D call TRBD1 (6 bases). CDR3 length: 17 residues. Per germline, CDR1 KGHSH and CDR2 LQKENI. V gave up 1 base and J gave up 5 bases, with 20 bases separating them. The CDR3 protein is CASSPRVLRGGGTEAFF. Written as DNA, the CDR3 is TGTGCCAGCTCACCACGAGTACTGAGGGGGGGCGGGACTGAAGCTTTCTTT.

This chain joins TRBV9 and TRBJ1-1; 8 bases map to TRBD1. Germline-derived CDR1 and CDR2 are SGDLS and YYNGEE. After removal of 0 bases from V and 5 bases from J, the junction contained 9 bases not matched to a gene. The CDR3 sequence is 16 residues long. The CDR3 reads CASSVDQGARGTEAFF. The CDR3, as DNA: TGTGCCAGCAGCGTAGATCAGGGGGCAAGAGGGACTGAAGCTTTCTTT.

V gene TRBV7-9 combines with J gene TRBJ2-3; 13 positions agree with TRBD2. The CDR3 is 17 residues long. V was pared by 5 bases and J by 4 bases, with 9 bases of the junction left unmatched. Germline CDR1 reads SEHNR; CDR2 reads FQNEAQ (reference sequence). The CDR3 region has the DNA TGTGCCAGCAGCGCACCAACTAGCGGGAGGGTCTCAGATACGCAGTATTTT. Its translation: CASSAPTSGRVSDTQYF.

This clonotype has a count of ten or more. The junction does not match germline at one end; this may be a read error. This chain connects TRBV5-4 to TRBJ2-3; D might be TRBD1 (7 bases). CDR1 is SGHNT and CDR2 is YYREEE in the germline V gene (reference sequence). This CDR3 region has 15 residues. CDR3 sequence (DNA): TGTGCCATCAGCTTGGCGGGACAGTACAGCGATACGCAGTATTTT. This gives the protein CAISLAGQYSDTQYF.

The table lists this clonotype with a count of one. A read error may be the cause here, since a much bigger clone is one base away. The chain combines TRBV12-3 or TRBV12-4 with TRBJ2-5; D uncertain. The CDR3 extends over 14 amino acids. V dropped 5 bases and J dropped 5 bases, with 15 bases sitting between them. The CDR3 DNA reads as TGTGCCAGCAGTCTTTCCTATTGGGCGGAGACCCAGTACTTC. It codes for CASSLSYWAETQYF.

This clonotype has ten or more counts. V is TRBV5-1 and J is TRBJ2-7; D is uncertain. This CDR3 is built from 15 residues. V lost 2 bases, J lost 1 base, and 13 bases lay in between. The V gene's germline CDR1 is SGHRS and CDR2 YFSETQ. CDR3 protein: CASSFTTLKSYEQYF. The CDR3 DNA follows: TGCGCCAGCAGCTTCACGACGTTGAAGTCCTACGAGCAGTACTTC.

This sequence joins TRBV14 and TRBJ1-2; no clear D gene. In germline, CDR1 is SGHDN, CDR2 FVKESK. V lost 0 bases, J lost 3 bases, and 5 bases lay in between. The CDR3 loop spans 13 amino acids. The CDR3 nucleotides are TGTGCCAGCAGCCAAGAGACTTACTATGGCTACACCTTC. Amino acid sequence: CASSQETYYGYTF.

This clonotype was observed many times. Germline is not matched at one junction end, which may reflect a read error. CDR3 loop: CASSLVPGRFFVF. Here the CDR3 DNA reads TGTGCCAGCAGCTTGGTTCCGGGACGTTTTTTCGTCTTC. The chain uses TRBV5-6 and TRBJ2-1; the D gene could be TRBD1 or TRBD2 (5 bases each). CDR1 is SGHDT, CDR2 YYEEEE, per germline. The CDR3 has 13 residues.

A few counts support this clonotype. The chain carries TRBV10-3 and TRBJ2-7; D is ambiguous. The CDR3 is 14 amino acids. Germline lookup yields CDR1 ENHRY and CDR2 SYGVKD. The V gene lost 10 bases and the J gene lost 4 bases, with 20 bases spanning the gap. CDR3 sequence: CATHSAGPIYEQYF. In nucleotides, the CDR3 is TGTGCCACCCACTCGGCAGGACCTATTTACGAGCAGTACTTC.

The V call is TRBV10-3, the J call TRBJ2-3; TRBD2 matches 9 bases. Germline lookup yields CDR1 ENHRY and CDR2 SYGVKD. The CDR3 extends over 18 amino acids. Trimming took 10 bases from V and 2 from J; bases not matched to a gene: 19. The CDR3: CATRLLRQSGRLTDTQYF. For the CDR3, the DNA is TGTGCCACTCGACTCCTGAGACAAAGCGGGAGGCTCACAGATACGCAGTATTTT.